This T cell receptor beta chain was recorded in a study of blood T cell repertoires in COVID-19. Study information: Acute and convalescent COVID-19 specimens originated in the United States, Italy and Spain. T cells, B-cell-depleted T cells, or PBMCs provided the cDNA or gDNA that served as material.

Germline CDR1 reads SGDLS; CDR2 reads YYNGEE. The CDR3 is 13 amino acids. V shed 4 bases and J 7 bases; nucleotides not matched to a gene: 5. Original analysis: Amplification of reference gene primers provided the estimated nucleated cell counts. Libraries were prepared by immunoSEQ multiplex PCR; TCRdb keeps only in-frame clonotypes and omits some of them. V and J calls and clone size are as listed in that table; D and trimming were resolved from the DNA. The sample includes more than 85,000 clones, approximately 84% seen only once; the top ten take about a tenth. The V call is TRBV9, the J call TRBJ2-7, with 10 bases identical to TRBD1. What was sequenced was peripheral blood. The TCR sequence derives from a man aged 35-49 years with active or convalescent COVID-19. As DNA, the CDR3 is TGTGCCAGCAGCTCTGGGACAGGGGCTGAGCAGTACTTC. Encoded protein: CASSSGTGAEQYF.